Below, one TCR beta chain is given with its context. Its target is unknown. In the same sample, other DNA sequences code for this CDR3. The source of the sample is a study of CD8+ T cells in alopecia areata. Looking at the study overall: Oral tofacitinib (5 to 10 mg twice daily) was administered to treated patients.

Sequencing used cDNA as its template, made by extracting RNA and reverse transcribing it. The data were produced by immunoSEQ multiplex PCR, yet TCRdb's version contains in-frame clones alone and is incomplete. The sample contains 200,000 to 250,000 clones, approximately 61% of which appear only once. Study-wide results and limits: Especially in alopecia totalis/universalis, lesional scalp showed greater clonality than normal scalp did.

Lesional scalp tissue (obtained by punch biopsy) and peripheral blood were collected from alopecia areata patients. Sequencing was performed on CD4+ T cells sorted from blood, taken at week 0. This receptor was obtained from a human donor with alopecia areata.

CDR3 sequence: CSVEVGMNTEAFF. The DNA for the CDR3 is TGCAGCGTTGAAGTAGGTATGAACACTGAAGCTTTCTTT. This sequence joins TRBV29-1 and TRBJ1-1; D is undetermined. The CDR3 is 13 residues long. CDR1 and CDR2 (germline): SQVTM, ANQGSEA. V lost 1 base, J lost 0 bases, and 6 bases lay in between.